This T cell receptor beta chain came from a study of regulatory T cells in long-lasting Graves disease. Study-level findings and limits: Whereas new patients shared 966 public clonotypes, persistent patients shared more, at approximately 2,700.

The germline gives CDR1 LNHDA, CDR2 SQIVND (reference sequence). The CDR3 consists of 16 residues. V lost 4 bases to trimming and J lost 7 bases; unmatched junction nucleotides: 12. Building of the TCR beta libraries involved iRepertoire HTBI primers and Arm-PCR of CDR3 regions. TCRdb reprocessed the multiplex PCR reads via MiXCR and lists one record per CDR3 protein. This repertoire shows approximately 250,000 distinct CDR3 sequences, approximately 20% found once; its top ten account for roughly a fifth. The time point here: newly diagnosed GD, antithyroid drugs for less than 3 months. Generation of the TCR library employed RNA extracted from PBMCs. Ten or more counts support this clonotype. The antigen is undetermined.

The specimen comprised peripheral blood mononuclear cells (PBMCs), sampled at new diagnosis, from a patient treated with antithyroid drugs. The origin of this receptor is a female donor with Graves disease. The chain uses TRBV19 and TRBJ1-2; TRBD1 aligns across 10 bases. The CDR3 nucleotides are TGTGCCAGTAGTAGCAACCGGGACAGGGGATTTCTTGGCTACACCTTC. Its translation: CASSSNRDRGFLGYTF.